One sample yielded the 12 T cell receptor beta chains listed below, sequenced in a study of shared clonotypes between healthy human individuals. Data came from immunoSEQ multiplex PCR; TCRdb stores just in-frame clones and leaves some out. The table has 2 million to 2.5 million clones, 80% to 95% seen once. The sequenced sample consisted of naive CD4+ T cells from PBMCs. Described subset: CD45RA+ positively selected. The origin of the receptors is a man between 18 and 35 years old in good health. Some clones in this sample may be carry-over from other donors' samples.

The chain joins TRBV30 to TRBJ2-1; 10 nucleotides line up with TRBD2. The CDR3 has 16 residues. Germline CDR1 is GTSNPN and CDR2 is SVGIG (reference sequence). Unmatched junction bases numbered 6, after V lost 2 bases and J lost 2 bases. The DNA for the CDR3 is TGTGCCTGGAGTACAAGACTAGCGGGTACCTACAATGAGCAGTTCTTC. This encodes CAWSTRLAGTYNEQFF.

The chain is built from TRBV28 and TRBJ1-2, with D perhaps TRBD1 (6 bases). Per germline, CDR1 MDHEN and CDR2 SYDVKM. Trimming cost V 2 bases and J 4 bases, with 11 bases left between them. CDR3 length: 14 residues. CDR3 in DNA: TGTGCCAGCAGTTTAACAGGGACGGGCTATGGCTACACCTTC. Translating it yields CASSLTGTGYGYTF.

The chain couples TRBV28 to TRBJ2-1; D possibly corresponds to TRBD2 (5 bases). The germline CDR1 and CDR2 sequences are MDHEN and SYDVKM. CDR3 size: 15 residues. V lost 6 bases and J 4 bases, leaving 16 bases between the germline ends. As DNA, the CDR3 is TGTGCCAGCAGCCCCCCGAGCGGTCTATACAATGAGCAGTTCTTC. Protein: CASSPPSGLYNEQFF.

J is TRBJ2-7 and V is TRBV7-2; D remains unclear. Per the germline V gene, CDR1 is SGHTA and CDR2 is FQGNSA. Trimming pared 7 bases from V and 2 bases from J, leaving 15 bases between. The CDR3 has 14 residues. The CDR3 nucleotides read TGTGCCAGCAAGGTTAGCAGTCTTACCTACGAGCAGTACTTC. It specifies CASKVSSLTYEQYF.

About this clone: The junction and the germline gene differ at one end; a read error may be behind it. The genes are TRBV28 and TRBJ1-2; unclear D gene. The CDR3 runs to 11 residues. The germline V gene encodes CDR1 MDHEN and CDR2 SYDVKM. DNA for the CDR3: TGTGCCAGCAGCTGGGAGGATCGGCAGGACTTC. Its translation is CASSWEDRQDF.

The J gene is TRBJ1-5, the V gene TRBV28; D not certain. Looked up from germline, CDR1 is MDHEN and CDR2 is SYDVKM. The CDR3 has 16 residues. Between the trimmed V and J ends, which lost 3 bases and 0 bases, there was a span of 12 bases. The CDR3 sequence is CASSFAAAYSNQPQHF. The CDR3, as DNA: TGTGCCAGCAGTTTCGCGGCGGCATATAGCAATCAGCCCCAGCATTTT. Supplemented by reference TRBV28 and TRBJ1-5, the full variable domain reads DVKVTQSSRYLVKRTGEKVFLECVQDMDHENMFWYRQDPGLGLRLIYFSYDVKMKEKGDIPEGYSVSREKKERFSLILESASTNQTSMYLCASSFAAAYSNQPQHFGDGTRLSIL.

The chain carries TRBV9 and TRBJ2-7; 7 bases line up with TRBD1. The ends lost 4 bases at V and 5 bases at J; junction bases unmatched: 6. The CDR3 runs 13 residues. CDR1 is SGDLS and CDR2 is YYNGEE in the germline V gene. CDR3 nucleotides: TGTGCCAGCAGCCGAGGACAGGTCCACGAGCAGTACTTC. It specifies CASSRGQVHEQYF. Variable domain in full (rest from reference TRBV9 and TRBJ2-7): DSGVTQTPKHLITATGQRVTLRCSPRSGDLSVYWYQQSLDQGLQFLIQYYNGEERAKGNILERFSAQQFPDLHSELNLSSLELGDSALYFCASSRGQVHEQYFGPGTRLTVT.

This rearrangement joins TRBV9 to TRBJ2-3, with 7 positions matching TRBD2. CDR1 SGDLS and CDR2 YYNGEE come from the germline V gene. CDR3 size: 15 residues. The J segment lost 4 bases and the V segment lost 0 bases, leaving 5 bases of the junction unmatched. Written as DNA, the CDR3 is TGTGCCAGCAGCGTAGTAGGACTAGGCGCAGATACGCAGTATTTT. The encoded protein is CASSVVGLGADTQYF.

The J gene is TRBJ2-7, the V gene TRBV28, with a tentative D call TRBD1 (5 bases). The V gene's germline CDR1 is MDHEN and CDR2 SYDVKM. The V end was cut by 2 bases, the J end by 3 bases, with 11 bases between. The CDR3 has 14 residues. CDR3 DNA: TGTGCCAGCAGTTTAACGTCAGGACACTACGAGCAGTACTTC. It is translated as CASSLTSGHYEQYF.

The rearrangement joins TRBV28 to TRBJ2-2; TRBD1 matches at 10 bases. The V segment lost 5 bases and the J segment 2 bases; nucleotides outside the gene matches: 11. The length of the CDR3 is 18 residues. The V gene's germline CDR1 is MDHEN and CDR2 SYDVKM. CDR3 in amino acids: CASSPPRQGARNTGELFF. DNA of the CDR3: TGTGCCAGCAGTCCTCCTCGACAGGGGGCGCGCAACACCGGGGAGCTGTTTTTT. Drawing the rest from reference TRBV28 and TRBJ2-2, the complete variable domain is DVKVTQSSRYLVKRTGEKVFLECVQDMDHENMFWYRQDPGLGLRLIYFSYDVKMKEKGDIPEGYSVSREKKERFSLILESASTNQTSMYLCASSPPRQGARNTGELFFGEGSRLTVL.

The chain has TRBV10-3 and TRBJ1-1; D not certain. The CDR3 extends over 16 amino acids. V was trimmed by 4 bases and J by 3 bases, leaving 18 bases between them. Germline V CDR1 and CDR2: ENHRY, SYGVKD. The CDR3 DNA follows: TGTGCCATCAGTGGTCGCCCATTGGGAGCGGACACTGAAGCTTTCTTT. Translating gives CAISGRPLGADTEAFF.

This clone is a singleton in its sample. The chain uses TRBV18 and TRBJ2-3; D is possibly TRBD1 or TRBD2 (5 bases each). The CDR3 spans 13 residues. V gave up 5 bases and J gave up 5 bases, with 11 bases separating them. Germline V lookup: CDR1 KGHSH, CDR2 LQKENI. The CDR3 DNA sequence: TGTGCCAGCTCAACGGGACCCGTAGATACGCAGTATTTT. Its protein product is CASSTGPVDTQYF.